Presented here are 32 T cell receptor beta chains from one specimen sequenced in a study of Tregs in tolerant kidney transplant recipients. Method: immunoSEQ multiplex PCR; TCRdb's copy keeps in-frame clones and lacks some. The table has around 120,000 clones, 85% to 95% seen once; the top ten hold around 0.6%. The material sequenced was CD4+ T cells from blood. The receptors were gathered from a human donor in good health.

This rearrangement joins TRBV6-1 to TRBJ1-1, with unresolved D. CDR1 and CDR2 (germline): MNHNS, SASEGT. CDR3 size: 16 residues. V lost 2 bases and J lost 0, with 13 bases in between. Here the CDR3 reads CASSEWAGNMNTEAFF. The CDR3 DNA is TGTGCCAGCAGTGAATGGGCAGGAAACATGAACACTGAAGCTTTCTTT.

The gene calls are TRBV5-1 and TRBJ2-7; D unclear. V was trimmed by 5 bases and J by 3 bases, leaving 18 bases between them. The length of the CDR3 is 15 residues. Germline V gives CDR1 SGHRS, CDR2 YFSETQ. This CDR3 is CASSLIGLPDYEQYF. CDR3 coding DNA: TGCGCCAGCAGTCTCATCGGGTTGCCAGACTACGAGCAGTACTTC.

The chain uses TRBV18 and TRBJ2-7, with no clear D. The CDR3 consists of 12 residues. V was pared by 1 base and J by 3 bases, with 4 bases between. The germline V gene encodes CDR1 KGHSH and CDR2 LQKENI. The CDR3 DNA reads TGTGCCAGCTCACCACAGGACTACGAGCAGTACTTC. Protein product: CASSPQDYEQYF. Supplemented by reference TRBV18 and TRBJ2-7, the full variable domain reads NAGVMQNPRHLVRRRGQEARLRCSPMKGHSHVYWYRQLPEEGLKFMVYLQKENIIDESGMPKERFSAEFPKEGPSILRIQQVVRGDSAAYFCASSPQDYEQYFGPGTRLTVT.

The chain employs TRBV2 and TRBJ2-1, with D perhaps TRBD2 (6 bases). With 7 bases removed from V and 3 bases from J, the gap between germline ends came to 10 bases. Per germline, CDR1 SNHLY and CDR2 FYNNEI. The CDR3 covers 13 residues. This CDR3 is CASTEAGYNEQFF. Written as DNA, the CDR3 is TGTGCCAGCACCGAAGCGGGCTACAATGAGCAGTTCTTC. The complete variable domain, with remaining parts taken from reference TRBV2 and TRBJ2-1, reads EPEVTQTPSHQVTQMGQEVILRCVPISNHLYFYWYRQILGQKVEFLVSFYNNEISEKSEIFDDQFSVERPDGSNFTLKIRSTKLEDSAMYFCASTEAGYNEQFFGPGTRLTVL.

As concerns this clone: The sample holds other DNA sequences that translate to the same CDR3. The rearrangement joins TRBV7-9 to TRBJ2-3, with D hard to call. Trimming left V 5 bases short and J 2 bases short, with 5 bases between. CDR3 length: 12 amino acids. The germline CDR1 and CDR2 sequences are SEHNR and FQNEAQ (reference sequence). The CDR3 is CASSRSTDTQYF. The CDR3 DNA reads TGTGCCAGCAGCCGATCCACAGATACGCAGTATTTT.

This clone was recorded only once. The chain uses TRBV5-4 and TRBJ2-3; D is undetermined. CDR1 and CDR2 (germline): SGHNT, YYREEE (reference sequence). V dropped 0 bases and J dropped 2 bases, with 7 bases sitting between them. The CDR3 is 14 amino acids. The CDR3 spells CASSLGGNTDTQYF. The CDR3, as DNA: TGTGCCAGCAGCTTGGGCGGAAACACAGATACGCAGTATTTT.

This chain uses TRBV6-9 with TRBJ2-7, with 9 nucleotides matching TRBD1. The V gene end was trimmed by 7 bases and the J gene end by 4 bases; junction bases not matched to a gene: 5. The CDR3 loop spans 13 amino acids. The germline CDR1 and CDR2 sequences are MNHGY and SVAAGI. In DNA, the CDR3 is TGTGCCAGCATGGACAGGGGTATTTACGAGCAGTACTTC. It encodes CASMDRGIYEQYF.

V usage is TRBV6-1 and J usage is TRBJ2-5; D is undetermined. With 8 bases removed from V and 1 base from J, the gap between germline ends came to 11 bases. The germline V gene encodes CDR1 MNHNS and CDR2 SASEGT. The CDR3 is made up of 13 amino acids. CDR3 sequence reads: CASRQVRQETQYF. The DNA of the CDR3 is TGTGCCAGCCGGCAGGTCCGCCAAGAGACCCAGTACTTC.

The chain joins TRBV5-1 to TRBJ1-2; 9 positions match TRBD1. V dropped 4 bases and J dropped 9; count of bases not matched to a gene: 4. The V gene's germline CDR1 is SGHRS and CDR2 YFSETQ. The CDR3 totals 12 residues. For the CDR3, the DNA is TGCGCCAGCAGCCTTGACAGGGGGAGCTACACCTTC. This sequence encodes CASSLDRGSYTF.

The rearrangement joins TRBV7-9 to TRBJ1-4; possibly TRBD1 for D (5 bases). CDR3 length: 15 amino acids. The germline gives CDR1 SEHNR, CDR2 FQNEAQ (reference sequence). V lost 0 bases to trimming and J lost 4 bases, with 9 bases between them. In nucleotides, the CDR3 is TGTGCCAGCAGCTTAGCGGGGACGGTTAATGAAAAACTGTTTTTT. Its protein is CASSLAGTVNEKLFF.

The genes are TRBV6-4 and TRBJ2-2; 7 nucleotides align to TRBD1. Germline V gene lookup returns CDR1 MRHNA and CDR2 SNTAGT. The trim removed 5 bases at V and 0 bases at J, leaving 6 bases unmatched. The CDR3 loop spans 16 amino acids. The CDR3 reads CASSKQGPANTGELFF. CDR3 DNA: TGTGCCAGCAGTAAACAGGGGCCAGCGAACACCGGGGAGCTGTTTTTT.

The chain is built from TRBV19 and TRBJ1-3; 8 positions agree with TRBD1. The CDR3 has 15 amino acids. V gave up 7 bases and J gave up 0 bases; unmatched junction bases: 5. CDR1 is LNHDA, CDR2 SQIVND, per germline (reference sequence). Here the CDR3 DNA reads TGTGCCAGTACGGGACAGGCCTACTCTGGAAACACCATATATTTT. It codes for CASTGQAYSGNTIYF.

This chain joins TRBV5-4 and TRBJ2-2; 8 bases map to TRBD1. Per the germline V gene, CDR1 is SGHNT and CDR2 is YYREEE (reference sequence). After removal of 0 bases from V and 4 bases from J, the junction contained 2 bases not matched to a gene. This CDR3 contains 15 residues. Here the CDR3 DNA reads TGTGCCAGCAGCTTGGCCCAGGGGGCCACCGGGGAGCTGTTTTTT. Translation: CASSLAQGATGELFF.

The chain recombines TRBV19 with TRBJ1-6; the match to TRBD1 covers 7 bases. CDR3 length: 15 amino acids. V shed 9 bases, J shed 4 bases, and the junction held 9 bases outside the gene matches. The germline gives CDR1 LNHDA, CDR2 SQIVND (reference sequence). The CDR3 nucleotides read TGTGCCAGCAGAGGACAGGTCGCGTATAATTCACCCCTCCACTTT. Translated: CASRGQVAYNSPLHF. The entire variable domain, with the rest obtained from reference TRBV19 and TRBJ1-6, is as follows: DGGITQSPKYLFRKEGQNVTLSCEQNLNHDAMYWYRQDPGQGLRLIYYSQIVNDFQKGDIAEGYSVSREKKESFPLTVTSAQKNPTAFYLCASRGQVAYNSPLHFGNGTRLTVT.

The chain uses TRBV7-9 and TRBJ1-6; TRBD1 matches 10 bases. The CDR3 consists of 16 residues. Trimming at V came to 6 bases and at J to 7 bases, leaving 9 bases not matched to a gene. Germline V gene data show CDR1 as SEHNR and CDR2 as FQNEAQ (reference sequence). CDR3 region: CASRGNDRGPNSPLHF. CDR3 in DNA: TGTGCCAGCAGGGGTAACGACAGGGGGCCGAATTCACCCCTCCACTTT.

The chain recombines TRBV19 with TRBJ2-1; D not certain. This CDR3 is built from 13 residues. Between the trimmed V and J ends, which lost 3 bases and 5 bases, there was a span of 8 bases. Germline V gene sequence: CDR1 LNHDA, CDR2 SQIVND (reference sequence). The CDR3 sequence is CASSIRVNNEQFF. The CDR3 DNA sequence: TGTGCCAGTAGTATTCGAGTCAACAATGAGCAGTTCTTC.

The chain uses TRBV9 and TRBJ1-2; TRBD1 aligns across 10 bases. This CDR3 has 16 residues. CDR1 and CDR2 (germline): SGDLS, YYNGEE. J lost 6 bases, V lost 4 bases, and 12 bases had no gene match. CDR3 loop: CASSPIKTGGMDGYTF. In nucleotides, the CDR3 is TGTGCCAGCAGCCCGATTAAGACAGGGGGCATGGATGGCTACACCTTC.

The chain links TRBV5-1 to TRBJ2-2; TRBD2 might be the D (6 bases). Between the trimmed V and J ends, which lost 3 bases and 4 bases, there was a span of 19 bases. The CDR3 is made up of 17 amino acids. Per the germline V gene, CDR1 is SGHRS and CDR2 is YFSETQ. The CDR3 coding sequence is TGCGCCAGCAGCTCCTTTCGGCGGGGAAAGTCCACCGGGGAGCTGTTTTTT. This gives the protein CASSSFRRGKSTGELFF. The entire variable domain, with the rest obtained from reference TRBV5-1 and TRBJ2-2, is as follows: KAGVTQTPRYLIKTRGQQVTLSCSPISGHRSVSWYQQTPGQGLQFLFEYFSETQRNKGNFPGRFSGRQFSNSRSEMNVSTLELGDSALYLCASSSFRRGKSTGELFFGEGSRLTVL.

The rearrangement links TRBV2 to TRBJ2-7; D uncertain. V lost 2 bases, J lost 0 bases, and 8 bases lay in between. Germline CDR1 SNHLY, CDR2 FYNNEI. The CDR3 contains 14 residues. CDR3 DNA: TGTGCCAGCAGTGAATTGCACAACTCCTACGAGCAGTACTTC. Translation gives CASSELHNSYEQYF. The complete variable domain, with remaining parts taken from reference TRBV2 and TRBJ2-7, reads EPEVTQTPSHQVTQMGQEVILRCVPISNHLYFYWYRQILGQKVEFLVSFYNNEISEKSEIFDDQFSVERPDGSNFTLKIRSTKLEDSAMYFCASSELHNSYEQYFGPGTRLTVT.

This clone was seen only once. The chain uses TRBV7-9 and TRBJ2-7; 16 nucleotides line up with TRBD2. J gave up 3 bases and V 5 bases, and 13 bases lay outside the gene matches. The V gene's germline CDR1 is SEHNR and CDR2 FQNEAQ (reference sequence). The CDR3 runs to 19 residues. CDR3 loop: CASSPGGLAGGPYNYEQYF. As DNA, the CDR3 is TGTGCCAGCAGCCCCGGGGGACTAGCGGGAGGGCCGTATAACTACGAGCAGTACTTC.

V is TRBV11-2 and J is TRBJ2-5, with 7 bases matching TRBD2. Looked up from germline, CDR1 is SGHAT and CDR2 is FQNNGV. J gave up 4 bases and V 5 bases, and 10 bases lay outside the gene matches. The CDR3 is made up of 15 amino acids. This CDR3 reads CASSPLAAGGETQYF. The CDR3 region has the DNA TGTGCCAGCAGCCCTCTAGCGGCCGGAGGAGAGACCCAGTACTTC. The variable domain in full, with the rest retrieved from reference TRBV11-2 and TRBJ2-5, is EAGVAQSPRYKIIEKRQSVAFWCNPISGHATLYWYQQILGQGPKLLIQFQNNGVVDDSQLPKDRFSAERLKGVDSTLKIQPAKLEDSAVYLCASSPLAAGGETQYFGPGTRLLVL.

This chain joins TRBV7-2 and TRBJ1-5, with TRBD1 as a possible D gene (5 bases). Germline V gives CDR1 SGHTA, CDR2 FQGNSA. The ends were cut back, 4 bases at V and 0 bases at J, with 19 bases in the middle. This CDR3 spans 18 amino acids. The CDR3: CASSSPGGELYSNQPQHF. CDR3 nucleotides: TGTGCCAGCAGCTCTCCTGGGGGGGAACTTTATAGCAATCAGCCCCAGCATTTT.

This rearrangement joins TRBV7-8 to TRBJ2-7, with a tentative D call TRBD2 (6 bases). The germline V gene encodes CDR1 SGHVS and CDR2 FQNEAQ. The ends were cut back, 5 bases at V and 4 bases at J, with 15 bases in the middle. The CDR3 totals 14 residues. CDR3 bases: TGTGCCAGCAGCCCGTTTGGGAGGACTTACGAGCAGTACTTC. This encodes CASSPFGRTYEQYF.

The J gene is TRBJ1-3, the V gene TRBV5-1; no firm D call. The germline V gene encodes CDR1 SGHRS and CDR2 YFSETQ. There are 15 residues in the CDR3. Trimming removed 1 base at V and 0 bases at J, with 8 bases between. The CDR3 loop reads CASSLWGDSGNTIYF. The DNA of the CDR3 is TGCGCCAGCAGCTTGTGGGGAGACTCTGGAAACACCATATATTTT.

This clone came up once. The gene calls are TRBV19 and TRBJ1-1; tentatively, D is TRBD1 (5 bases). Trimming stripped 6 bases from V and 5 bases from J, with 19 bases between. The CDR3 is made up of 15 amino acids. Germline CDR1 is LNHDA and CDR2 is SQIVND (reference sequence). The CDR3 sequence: CASRPGRFLGTEAFF. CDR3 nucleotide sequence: TGTGCCAGTAGGCCGGGACGATTTCTAGGGACTGAAGCTTTCTTT.

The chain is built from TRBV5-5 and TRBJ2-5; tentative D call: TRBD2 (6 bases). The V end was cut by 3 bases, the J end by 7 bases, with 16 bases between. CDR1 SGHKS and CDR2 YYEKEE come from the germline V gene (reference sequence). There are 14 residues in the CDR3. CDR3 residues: CASSSTGTPRTQYF. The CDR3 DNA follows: TGTGCCAGCAGCTCTACTGGGACTCCCCGGACCCAGTACTTC.

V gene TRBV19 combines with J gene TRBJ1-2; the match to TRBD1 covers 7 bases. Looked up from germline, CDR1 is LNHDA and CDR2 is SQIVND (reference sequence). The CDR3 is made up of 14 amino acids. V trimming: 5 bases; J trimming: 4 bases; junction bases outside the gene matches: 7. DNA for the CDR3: TGTGCCAGTAGTGCCCGACAGGGCCTCTATGGCTACACCTTC. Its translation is CASSARQGLYGYTF.

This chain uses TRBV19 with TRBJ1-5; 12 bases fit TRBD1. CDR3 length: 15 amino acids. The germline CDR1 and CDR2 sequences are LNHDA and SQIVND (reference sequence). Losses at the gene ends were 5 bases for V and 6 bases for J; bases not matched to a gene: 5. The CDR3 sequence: CASSLPGQGAQPQHF. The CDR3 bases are TGTGCCAGTAGTCTTCCGGGACAGGGGGCTCAGCCCCAGCATTTT.

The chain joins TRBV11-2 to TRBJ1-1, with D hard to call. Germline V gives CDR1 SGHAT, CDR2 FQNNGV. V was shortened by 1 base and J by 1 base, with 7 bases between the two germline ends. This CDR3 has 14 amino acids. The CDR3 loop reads CASSLVPRNTEAFF. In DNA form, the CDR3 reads TGTGCCAGCAGCTTAGTTCCACGGAACACTGAAGCTTTCTTT.

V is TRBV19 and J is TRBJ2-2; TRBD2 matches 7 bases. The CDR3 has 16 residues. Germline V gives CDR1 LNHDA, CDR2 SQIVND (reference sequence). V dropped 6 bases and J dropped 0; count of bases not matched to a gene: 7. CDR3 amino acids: CASSWWLAANTGELFF. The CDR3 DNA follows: TGTGCCAGTAGCTGGTGGCTAGCGGCGAACACCGGGGAGCTGTTTTTT.

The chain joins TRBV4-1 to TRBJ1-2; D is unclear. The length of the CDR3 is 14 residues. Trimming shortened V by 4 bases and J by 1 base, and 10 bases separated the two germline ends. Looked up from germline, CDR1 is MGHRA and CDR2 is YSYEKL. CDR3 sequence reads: CASSPPQNNYGYTF. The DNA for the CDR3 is TGCGCCAGCAGCCCTCCACAGAATAACTATGGCTACACCTTC.

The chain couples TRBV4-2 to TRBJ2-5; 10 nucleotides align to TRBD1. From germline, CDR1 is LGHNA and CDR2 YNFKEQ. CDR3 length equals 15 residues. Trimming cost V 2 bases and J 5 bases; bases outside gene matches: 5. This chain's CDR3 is CASSQRDRGSETQYF. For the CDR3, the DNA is TGTGCCAGCAGCCAACGGGACAGGGGCTCGGAGACCCAGTACTTC.